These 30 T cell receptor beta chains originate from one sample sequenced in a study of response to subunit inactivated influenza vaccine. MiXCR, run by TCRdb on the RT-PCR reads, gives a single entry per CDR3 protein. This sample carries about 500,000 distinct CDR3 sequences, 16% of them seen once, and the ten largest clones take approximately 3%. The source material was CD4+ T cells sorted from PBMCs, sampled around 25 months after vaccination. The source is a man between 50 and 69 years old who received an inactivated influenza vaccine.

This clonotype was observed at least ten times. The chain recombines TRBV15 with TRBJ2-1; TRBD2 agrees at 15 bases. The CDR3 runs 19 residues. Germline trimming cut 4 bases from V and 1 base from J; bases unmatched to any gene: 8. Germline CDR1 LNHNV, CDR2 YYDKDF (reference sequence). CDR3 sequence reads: CATSTGLAGGAGSYNEQFF. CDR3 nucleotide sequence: TGTGCCACCAGCACCGGACTAGCGGGGGGGGCTGGTTCCTACAATGAGCAGTTCTTC.

Here the CDR3 reads CASSGQTGDSEQFF. In DNA form, the CDR3 reads TGCGCCAGCAGCGGACAGACAGGGGATAGTGAGCAGTTCTTC. This chain uses TRBV5-1 with TRBJ2-1; 8 bases line up with TRBD1. Germline V CDR1 and CDR2: SGHRS, YFSETQ. Trimming at V came to 4 bases and at J to 9 bases, leaving 9 bases not matched to a gene. The CDR3 loop spans 14 amino acids.

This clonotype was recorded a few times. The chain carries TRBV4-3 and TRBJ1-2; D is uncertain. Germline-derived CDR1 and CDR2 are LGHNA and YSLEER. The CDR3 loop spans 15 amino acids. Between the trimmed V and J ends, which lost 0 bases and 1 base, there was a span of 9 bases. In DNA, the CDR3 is TGCGCCAGCAGCCAAGATCTAGGAGATAACTATGGCTACACCTTC. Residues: CASSQDLGDNYGYTF.

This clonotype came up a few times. The CDR3 loop is CASSLELGNTQYF. The CDR3 nucleotides read TGTGCCAGCAGTTTAGAATTAGGCAATACGCAGTATTTT. The genes are TRBV12-3 or TRBV12-4 and TRBJ2-3; no reliable D call. V was clipped by 1 base and J by 7 bases, with 9 bases between them. The CDR3 extends over 13 amino acids.

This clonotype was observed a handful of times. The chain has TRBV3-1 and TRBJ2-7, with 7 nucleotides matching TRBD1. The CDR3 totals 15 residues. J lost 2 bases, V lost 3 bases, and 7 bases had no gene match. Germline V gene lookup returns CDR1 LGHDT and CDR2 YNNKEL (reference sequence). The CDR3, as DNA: TGTGCCAGCAGCCAGGGACAGCTTTCTACCTACGAGCAGTACTTC. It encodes CASSQGQLSTYEQYF.

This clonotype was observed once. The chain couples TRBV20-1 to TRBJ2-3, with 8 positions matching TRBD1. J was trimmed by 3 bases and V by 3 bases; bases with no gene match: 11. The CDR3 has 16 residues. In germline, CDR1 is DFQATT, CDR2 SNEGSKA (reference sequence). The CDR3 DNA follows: TGCAGTGCTAGCGCGGACAGGGTGAAGAGAACAGATACGCAGTATTTT. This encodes CSASADRVKRTDTQYF.

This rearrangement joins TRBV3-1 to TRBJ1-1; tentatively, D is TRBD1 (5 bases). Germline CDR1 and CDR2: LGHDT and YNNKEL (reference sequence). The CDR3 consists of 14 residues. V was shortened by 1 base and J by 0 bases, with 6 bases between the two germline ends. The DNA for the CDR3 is TGTGCCAGCAGCCAAGTACAGGTGAACACTGAAGCTTTCTTT. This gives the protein CASSQVQVNTEAFF.

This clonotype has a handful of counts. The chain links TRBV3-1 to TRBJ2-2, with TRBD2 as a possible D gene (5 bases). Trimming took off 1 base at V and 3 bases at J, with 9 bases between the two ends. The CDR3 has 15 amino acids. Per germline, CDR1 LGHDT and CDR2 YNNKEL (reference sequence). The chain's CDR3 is CASSQVAGYTGELFF. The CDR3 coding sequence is TGTGCCAGCAGCCAAGTTGCGGGTTACACCGGGGAGCTGTTTTTT.

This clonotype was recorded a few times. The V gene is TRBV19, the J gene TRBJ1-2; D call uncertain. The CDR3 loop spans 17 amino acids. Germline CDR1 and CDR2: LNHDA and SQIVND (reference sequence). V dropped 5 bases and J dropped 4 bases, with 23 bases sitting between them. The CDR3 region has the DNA TGTGCCAGTAGTCCCGTTCCCGCGACACGCGTCATCTATGGCTACACCTTC. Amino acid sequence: CASSPVPATRVIYGYTF.

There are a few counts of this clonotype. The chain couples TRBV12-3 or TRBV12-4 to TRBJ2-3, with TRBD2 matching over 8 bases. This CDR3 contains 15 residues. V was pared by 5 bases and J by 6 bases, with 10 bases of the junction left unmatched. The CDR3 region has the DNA TGTGCCAGCAGTCCGCCGGGCGGGAGGCTTGATACGCAGTATTTT. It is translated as CASSPPGGRLDTQYF.

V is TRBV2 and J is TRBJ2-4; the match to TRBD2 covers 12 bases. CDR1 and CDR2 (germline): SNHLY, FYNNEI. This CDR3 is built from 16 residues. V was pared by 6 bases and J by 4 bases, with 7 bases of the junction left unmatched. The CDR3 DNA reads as TGTGCCAGCAGCGATCTAGCGGGAGGGGGTAAAAACATTCAGTACTTC. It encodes CASSDLAGGGKNIQYF.

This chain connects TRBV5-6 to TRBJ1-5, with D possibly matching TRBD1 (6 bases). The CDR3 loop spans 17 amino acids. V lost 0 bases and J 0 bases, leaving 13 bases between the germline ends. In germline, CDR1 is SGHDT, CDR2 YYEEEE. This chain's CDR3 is CASSLGLQGYSNQPQHF. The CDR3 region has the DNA TGTGCCAGCAGCTTGGGGTTACAGGGCTATAGCAATCAGCCCCAGCATTTT.

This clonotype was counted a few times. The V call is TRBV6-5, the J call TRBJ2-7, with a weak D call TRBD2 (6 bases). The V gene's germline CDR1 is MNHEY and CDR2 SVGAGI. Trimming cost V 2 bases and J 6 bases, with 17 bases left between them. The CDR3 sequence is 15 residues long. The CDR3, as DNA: TGTGCCAGCAGTTACCCCCTGCAGGGAGGAGGCGAGCAGTACTTC. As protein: CASSYPLQGGGEQYF.

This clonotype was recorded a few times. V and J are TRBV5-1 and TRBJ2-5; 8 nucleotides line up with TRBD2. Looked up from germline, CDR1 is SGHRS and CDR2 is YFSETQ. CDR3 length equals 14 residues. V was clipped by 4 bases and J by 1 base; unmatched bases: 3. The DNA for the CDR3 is TGCGCCAGCAGCCCCGCGGGGGGCCAAGAGACCCAGTACTTC. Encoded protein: CASSPAGGQETQYF.

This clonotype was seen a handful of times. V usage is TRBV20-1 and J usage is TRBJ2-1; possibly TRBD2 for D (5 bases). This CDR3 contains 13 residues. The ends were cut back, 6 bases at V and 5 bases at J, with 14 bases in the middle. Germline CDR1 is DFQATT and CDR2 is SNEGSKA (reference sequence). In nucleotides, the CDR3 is TGCAGTGCCTGGGCACTAGTGAACAATGAGCAGTTCTTC. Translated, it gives CSAWALVNNEQFF.

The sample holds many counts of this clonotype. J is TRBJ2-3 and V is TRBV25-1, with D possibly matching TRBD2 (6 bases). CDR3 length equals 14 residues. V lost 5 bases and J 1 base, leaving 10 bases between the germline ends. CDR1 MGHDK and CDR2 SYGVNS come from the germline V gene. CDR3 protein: CASSFSGGTDTQYF. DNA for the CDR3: TGTGCCAGCAGTTTTAGCGGAGGCACAGATACGCAGTATTTT.

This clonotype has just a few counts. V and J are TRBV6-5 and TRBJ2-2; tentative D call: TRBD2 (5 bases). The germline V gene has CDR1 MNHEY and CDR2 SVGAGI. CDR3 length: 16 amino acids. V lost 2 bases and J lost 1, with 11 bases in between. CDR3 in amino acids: CASSYAGFRNTGELFF. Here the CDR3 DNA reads TGTGCCAGCAGTTACGCGGGTTTCAGGAACACCGGGGAGCTGTTTTTT.

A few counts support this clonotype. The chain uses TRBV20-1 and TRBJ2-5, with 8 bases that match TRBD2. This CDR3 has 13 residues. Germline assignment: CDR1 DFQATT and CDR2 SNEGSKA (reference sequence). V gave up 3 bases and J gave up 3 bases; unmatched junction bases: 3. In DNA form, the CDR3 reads TGCAGTGCTAGTCTACTAGCGGAAGAGACCCAGTACTTC. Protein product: CSASLLAEETQYF.

The CDR3 protein is CASSPLSGTGELFF. CDR3 in DNA: TGTGCCAGCAGCCCCCTGTCTGGCACCGGGGAGCTGTTTTTT. V gene TRBV7-2 combines with J gene TRBJ2-2, with unresolved D. CDR1 and CDR2 (germline): SGHTA, FQGNSA. The V end was cut by 5 bases, the J end by 4 bases, with 11 bases between. This CDR3 is built from 14 residues.

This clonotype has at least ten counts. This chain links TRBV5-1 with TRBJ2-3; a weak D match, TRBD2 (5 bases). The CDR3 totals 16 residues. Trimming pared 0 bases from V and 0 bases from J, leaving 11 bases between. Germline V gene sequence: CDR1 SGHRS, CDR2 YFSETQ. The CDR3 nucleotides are TGCGCCAGCAGCTTGGTTCCGGGGTCTAGCACAGATACGCAGTATTTT. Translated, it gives CASSLVPGSSTDTQYF.

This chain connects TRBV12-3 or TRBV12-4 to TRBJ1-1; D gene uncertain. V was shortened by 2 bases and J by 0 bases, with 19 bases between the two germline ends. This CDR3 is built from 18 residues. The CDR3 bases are TGTGCCAGCAGTTTAATTTTGCACGGTGTACCCATGAACACTGAAGCTTTCTTT. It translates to CASSLILHGVPMNTEAFF.

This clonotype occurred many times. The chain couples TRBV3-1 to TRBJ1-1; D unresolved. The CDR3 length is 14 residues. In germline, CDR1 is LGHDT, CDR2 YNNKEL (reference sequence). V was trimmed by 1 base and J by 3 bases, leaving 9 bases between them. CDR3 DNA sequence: TGTGCCAGCAGCCAAGTTGGGTCGGACACTGAAGCTTTCTTT. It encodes CASSQVGSDTEAFF.

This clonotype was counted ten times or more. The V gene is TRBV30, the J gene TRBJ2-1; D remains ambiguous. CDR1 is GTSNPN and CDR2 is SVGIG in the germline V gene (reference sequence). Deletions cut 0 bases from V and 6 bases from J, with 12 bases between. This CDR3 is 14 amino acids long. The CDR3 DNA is TGTGCCTGGAGTGTAATGGGTACGGGCAATGAGCAGTTCTTC. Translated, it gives CAWSVMGTGNEQFF.

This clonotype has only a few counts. CDR3 coding DNA: TGTGCCATAACAACCCCCGGGGGATACGAGCAGTACTTC. This translates into CAITTPGGYEQYF. The chain carries TRBV10-3 and TRBJ2-7; D is possibly TRBD2 (6 bases). Trimming removed 9 bases at V and 4 bases at J, with 16 bases between. The CDR3 extends over 13 amino acids. In germline, CDR1 is ENHRY, CDR2 SYGVKD.

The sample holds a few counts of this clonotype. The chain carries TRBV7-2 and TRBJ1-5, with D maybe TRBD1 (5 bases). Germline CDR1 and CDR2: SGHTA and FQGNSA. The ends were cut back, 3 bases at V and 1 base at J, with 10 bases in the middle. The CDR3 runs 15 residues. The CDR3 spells CASSFNWDSNQPQHF. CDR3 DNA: TGTGCCAGCAGCTTTAATTGGGACAGCAATCAGCCCCAGCATTTT.

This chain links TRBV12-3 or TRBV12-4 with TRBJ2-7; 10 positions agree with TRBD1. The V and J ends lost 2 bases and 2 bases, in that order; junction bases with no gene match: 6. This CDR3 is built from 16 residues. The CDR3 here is CASSLWGTGVPYEQYF. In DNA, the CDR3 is TGTGCCAGCAGTTTATGGGGGACAGGGGTACCCTACGAGCAGTACTTC.

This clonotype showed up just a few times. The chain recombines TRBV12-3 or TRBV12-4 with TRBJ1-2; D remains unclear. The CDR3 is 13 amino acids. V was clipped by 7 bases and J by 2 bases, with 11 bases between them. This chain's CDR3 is CASTQSRNYGYTF. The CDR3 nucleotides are TGTGCCAGCACCCAGTCTAGGAACTATGGCTACACCTTC.

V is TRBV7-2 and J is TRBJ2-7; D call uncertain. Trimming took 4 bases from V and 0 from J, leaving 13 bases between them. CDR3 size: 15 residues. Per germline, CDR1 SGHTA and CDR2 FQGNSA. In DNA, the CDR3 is TGTGCCAGCAGCTCCTCTGGCAGGTTCTCCTACGAGCAGTACTTC. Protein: CASSSSGRFSYEQYF.

CDR3 in amino acids: CASSPIGQTSNQPQHF. DNA of the CDR3: TGTGCCAGCAGCCCCATCGGACAGACTAGCAATCAGCCCCAGCATTTT. The V call is TRBV12-3 or TRBV12-4, the J call TRBJ1-5, with a weak D call TRBD1 (6 bases). Trimming took 6 bases from V and 0 from J, leaving 15 bases between them. The CDR3 length is 16 residues.

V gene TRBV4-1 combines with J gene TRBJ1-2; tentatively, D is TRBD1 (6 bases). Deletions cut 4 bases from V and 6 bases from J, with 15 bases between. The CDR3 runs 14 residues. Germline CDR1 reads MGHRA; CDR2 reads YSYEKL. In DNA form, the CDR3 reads TGCGCCAGCAGCCTCCCGGCAGGGGCGGATGGCTACACCTTC. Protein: CASSLPAGADGYTF.